This T cell receptor (beta chain) was retrieved from a study of cytomegalovirus exposure and HLA in healthy donors. This clone has a handful of counts. The antigen remains undetermined. Germline CDR1 and CDR2: SGHAT and FQNNGV. The CDR3 extends over 15 amino acids. The ends were cut back, 5 bases at V and 7 bases at J, with 19 bases in the middle. PCR involved 60 Vbeta and 13 Jbeta primers. Profiling relied on immunoSEQ multiplex PCR, and the TCRdb table lists in-frame clones only, not all of them. Found here are 90,000 to 110,000 clones, 55% to 75% of them singletons; the top ten hold about 5.5%. Findings and caveats of the study: Immune exposure information available was restricted to CMV serostatus. In a later analysis, the majority of CMV-associated beta chains seemingly showed HLA restriction.

The sample consisted of PBMCs. The chain employs TRBV11-2 and TRBJ2-3; possible D gene TRBD2, 6 bases. This sequence was found in a woman aged 70 to 79 in good health and CMV-seropositive. CDR3: CASSPRASVLHTQYF. The CDR3 DNA reads TGTGCCAGCAGCCCTCGCGCTAGCGTTCTACATACGCAGTATTTT. Full variable domain (missing parts from reference TRBV11-2 and TRBJ2-3): EAGVAQSPRYKIIEKRQSVAFWCNPISGHATLYWYQQILGQGPKLLIQFQNNGVVDDSQLPKDRFSAERLKGVDSTLKIQPAKLEDSAVYLCASSPRASVLHTQYFGPGTRLTVL.